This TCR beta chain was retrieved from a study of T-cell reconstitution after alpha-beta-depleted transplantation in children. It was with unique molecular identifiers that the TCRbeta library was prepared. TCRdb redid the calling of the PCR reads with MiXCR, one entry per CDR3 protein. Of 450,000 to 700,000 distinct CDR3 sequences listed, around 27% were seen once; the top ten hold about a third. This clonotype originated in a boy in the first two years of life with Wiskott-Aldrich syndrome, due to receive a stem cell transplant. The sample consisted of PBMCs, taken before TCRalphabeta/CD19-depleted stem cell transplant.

The CDR3 reads CASSLGRGQVVYEQYF. The CDR3 DNA follows: TGTGCCAGCAGCTTAGGTAGGGGACAGGTGGTCTACGAGCAGTACTTC. The rearrangement uses TRBV7-8 and TRBJ2-7; TRBD1 aligns across 8 bases. The CDR3 runs 16 residues. CDR1 is SGHVS and CDR2 is FQNEAQ in the germline V gene. Trimming at V came to 1 base and at J to 3 bases, leaving 8 bases not matched to a gene.